Sequencing of this T cell receptor (beta chain) was carried out in a study of blood T cell repertoires in COVID-19. Study summary: The origin of the acute and convalescent COVID-19 samples was the United States, Italy and Spain. PBMCs, B-cell-depleted T cells, or T cells were the source of the cDNA or gDNA that made up the material.

As processed by the authors: Amplified reference gene primers provided the basis for estimating nucleated cell counts. The repertoire was sequenced with immunoSEQ multiplex PCR; TCRdb's copy has only in-frame clones and lacks some. From that table come the V and J calls and clone size; the DNA was used to work out D and trimming. The table includes more than 200,000 clones, 85% to 90% detected once. This clone was found once. The receptor was derived from a man older than 75 with acute or convalescent COVID-19. The sequencing input was peripheral blood.

The CDR3 DNA follows: TGCAGCGTTGCACAAACAGTCCAGGCAGATACGCAGTATTTT. As protein: CSVAQTVQADTQYF. V is TRBV29-1 and J is TRBJ2-3, with no clear D. CDR1 and CDR2 (germline): SQVTM, ANQGSEA. CDR3 length: 14 residues. V lost 4 bases, J lost 4 bases, and 15 bases lay in between.